The 2 T cell receptor beta chains given below trace back to one sample, sequenced in a study of vaccination effects on CD4 cells after COVID-19. Sequencing used immunoSEQ multiplex PCR; TCRdb keeps in-frame clones, though not all of them. The profile shows 28,000 or so clones, about 80% of them singletons. Prior to sequencing, the ViraFEST assay stimulated PBMC with viral peptide pools, which expanded the antigen-specific CD4+ T cells. Culture proceeded for nine to ten days, and CD4+ T cells were then isolated. The vaccine given was either BNT162b2 or mRNA-1273, in two doses. What these receptors recognize is not known. The sample here was CD4+ T cells from PBMCs cultured with HCoV-NL63 spike peptides, taken after COVID-19 vaccination. These receptors came from a human donor who received a COVID-19 vaccine. Some clones in this sample may be carry-over from other donors' samples.

The chain couples TRBV7-9 to TRBJ2-7; 11 nucleotides match TRBD2. Looked up from germline, CDR1 is SEHNR and CDR2 is FQNEAQ (reference sequence). V was pared by 2 bases and J by 3 bases, with 12 bases of the junction left unmatched. The CDR3 loop spans 18 amino acids. CDR3: CASSLSGRRLAGYYEQYV. In DNA form, the CDR3 reads TGTGCCAGCAGCTTATCGGGAAGACGACTAGCGGGGTACTACGAGCAGTACGTC.

This clone was recorded a few times. This chain links TRBV7-9 with TRBJ1-4; 7 nucleotides agree with TRBD1. The ends lost 7 bases at V and 7 bases at J; junction bases unmatched: 9. This CDR3 is built from 14 residues. Germline V gene sequence: CDR1 SEHNR, CDR2 FQNEAQ (reference sequence). The CDR3 nucleotides are TGTGCCAGCACCGTACAGGGGTGGGCTGAAAAACTGTTTTTT. It is translated as CASTVQGWAEKLFF.